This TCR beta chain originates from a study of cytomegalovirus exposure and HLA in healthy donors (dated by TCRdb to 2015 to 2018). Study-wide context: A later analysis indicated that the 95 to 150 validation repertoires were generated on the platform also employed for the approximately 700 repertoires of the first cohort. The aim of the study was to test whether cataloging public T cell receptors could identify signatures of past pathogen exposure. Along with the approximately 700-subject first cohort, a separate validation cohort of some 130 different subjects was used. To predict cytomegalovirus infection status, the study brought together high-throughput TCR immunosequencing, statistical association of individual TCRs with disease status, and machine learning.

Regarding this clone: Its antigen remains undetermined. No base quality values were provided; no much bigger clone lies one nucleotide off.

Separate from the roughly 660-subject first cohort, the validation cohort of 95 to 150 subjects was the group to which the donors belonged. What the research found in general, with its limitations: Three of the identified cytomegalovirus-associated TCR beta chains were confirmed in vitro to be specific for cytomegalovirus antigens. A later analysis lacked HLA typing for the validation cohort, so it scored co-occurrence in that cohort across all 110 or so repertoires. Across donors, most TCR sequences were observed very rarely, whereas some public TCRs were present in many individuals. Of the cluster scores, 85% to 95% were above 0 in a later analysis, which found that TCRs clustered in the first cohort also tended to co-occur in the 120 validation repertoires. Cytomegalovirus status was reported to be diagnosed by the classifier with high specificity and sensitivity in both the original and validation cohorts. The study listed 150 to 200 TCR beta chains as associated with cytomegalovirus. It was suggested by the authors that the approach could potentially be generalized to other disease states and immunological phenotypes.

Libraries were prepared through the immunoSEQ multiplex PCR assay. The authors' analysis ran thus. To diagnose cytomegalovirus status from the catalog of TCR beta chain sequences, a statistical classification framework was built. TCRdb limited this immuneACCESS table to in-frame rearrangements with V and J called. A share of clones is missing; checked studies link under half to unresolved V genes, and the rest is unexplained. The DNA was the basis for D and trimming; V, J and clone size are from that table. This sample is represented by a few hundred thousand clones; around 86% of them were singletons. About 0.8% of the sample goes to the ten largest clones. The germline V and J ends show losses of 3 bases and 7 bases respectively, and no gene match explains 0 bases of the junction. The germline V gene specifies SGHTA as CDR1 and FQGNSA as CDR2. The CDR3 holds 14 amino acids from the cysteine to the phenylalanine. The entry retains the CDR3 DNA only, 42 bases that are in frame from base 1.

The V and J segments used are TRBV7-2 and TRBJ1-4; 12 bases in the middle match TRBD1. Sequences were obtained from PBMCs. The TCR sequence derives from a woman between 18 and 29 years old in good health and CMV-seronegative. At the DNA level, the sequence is TGTGCCAGCAGCTTGGGACAGGGGGCTGAAAAACTGTTTTTT. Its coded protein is CASSLGQGAEKLFF.